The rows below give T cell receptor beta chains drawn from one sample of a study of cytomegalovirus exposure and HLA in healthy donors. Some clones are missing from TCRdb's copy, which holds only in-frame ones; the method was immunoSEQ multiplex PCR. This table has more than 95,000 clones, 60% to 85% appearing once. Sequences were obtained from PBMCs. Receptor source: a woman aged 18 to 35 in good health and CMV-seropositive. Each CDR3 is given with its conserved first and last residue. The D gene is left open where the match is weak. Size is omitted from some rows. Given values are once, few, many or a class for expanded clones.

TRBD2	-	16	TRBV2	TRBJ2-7	TGTGCCAGCAGCCCCGGGCCGGCTAGCGGGAGGTTAAGGCAGTACTTC	CASSPGPASGRLRQYF
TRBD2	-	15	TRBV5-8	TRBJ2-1	TGTGCCAGCAGCCTCTGGGGCGGGAGTGGGAATGAGCAGTTCTTC	CASSLWGGSGNEQFF
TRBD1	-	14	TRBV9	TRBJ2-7	TGTGCCAGCAGCGTAGCGGACAGGGTCTACGAGCAGTACTTC	CASSVADRVYEQYF
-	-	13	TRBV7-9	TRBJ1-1	TGTGCCAGCAACAGGGTTTCGGACACTGAAGCTTTCTTT	CASNRVSDTEAFF
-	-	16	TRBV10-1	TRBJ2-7	TGCGCCAGCAGTGACCCAGGACAGATAAGGGCCTACGAGCAGTACTTC	CASSDPGQIRAYEQYF
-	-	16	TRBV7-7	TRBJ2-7	TGTGCTAGCAATTCTGAACAAGTGGGGAGGCAGTTCGAGCAGTACTTC	CASNSEQVGRQFEQYF
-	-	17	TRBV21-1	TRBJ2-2	TGTGCCAGCAGCAACAGGACAGGGGTCTCATGCACCGGGGAGCTGTTTTTT	CASSNRTGVSCTGELFF
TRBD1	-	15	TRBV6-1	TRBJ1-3	TGTGCCAGCAGCCCGACAGGGAACTCTGGAAACACCATATATTTT	CASSPTGNSGNTIYF
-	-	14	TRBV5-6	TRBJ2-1	TGTGCCAGCACTCGGGAAAGCTCCTACAATGAGCAGTTCTTC	CASTRESSYNEQFF
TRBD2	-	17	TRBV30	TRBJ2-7	TGTGCCTGGAGTGGCCCCCCGGGGAGCGGGAGAAGTTTCGAGCAGTACTTC	CAWSGPPGSGRSFEQYF
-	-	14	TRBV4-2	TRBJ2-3	TGTGCCAGCAGACAAGGACTCTACACAGATACGCAGTATTTT	CASRQGLYTDTQYF
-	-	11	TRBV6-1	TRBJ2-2	TGTGCCAGCAATTATCCCGGGGAGCTGTTTTTT	CASNYPGELFF
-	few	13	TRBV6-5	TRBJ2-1	TGTGCCAGCAGCTTCGGGTACAACAATGAGCAGTTCTTC	CASSFGYNNEQFF
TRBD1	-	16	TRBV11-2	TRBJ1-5	TGTGCCAGCAGCCCGGGGACAGGGGGGAGCAATCAGCCCCAGCATTTT	CASSPGTGGSNQPQHF
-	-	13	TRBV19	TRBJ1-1	TGTGCCAGTCGTTTTCTCGGGGGAGCTGAAGCTTTCTTT	CASRFLGGAEAFF
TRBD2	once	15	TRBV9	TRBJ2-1	TGTGCCAGCAGCGTAGCCAGCGGGAGCGGTAATGAGCAGTTCTTC	CASSVASGSGNEQFF
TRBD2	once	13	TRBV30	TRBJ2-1	TGTGCCTGGAGGATGAATGTGGGAGGGGAGCAGTTCTTC	CAWRMNVGGEQFF
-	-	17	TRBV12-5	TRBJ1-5	TGTGCTAGTGGTTTGTCTTTCTCAGGGCTCGAGGATCAGCCCCAGCATTTT	CASGLSFSGLEDQPQHF
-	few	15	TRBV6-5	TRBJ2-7	TGTGCCAGCAGTACAGGGTGGGGGTTAGACTACGAGCAGTACTTC	CASSTGWGLDYEQYF
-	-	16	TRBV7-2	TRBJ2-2	TGTGCCAGCAGCACGCGACAGGTGGGGAACACCGGGGAGCTGTTTTTT	CASSTRQVGNTGELFF
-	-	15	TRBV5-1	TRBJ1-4	TGCGCCAGCAGGGTCCAGGGGCAGGCTAATGAAAAACTGTTTTTT	CASRVQGQANEKLFF
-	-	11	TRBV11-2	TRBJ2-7	TGTGCCAGCAGTGGAGAGGTGGGGCAGTACTTC	CASSGEVGQYF
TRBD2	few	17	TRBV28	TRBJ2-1	TGTGCCAGCAGTTTGCTAGCGGGAGGGCCCCCCTACAATGAGCAGTTCTTC	CASSLLAGGPPYNEQFF
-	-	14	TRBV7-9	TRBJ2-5	TGTGCCAGCAGCCGTATAACTATAATCGAGACCCAGTACTTC	CASSRITIIETQYF
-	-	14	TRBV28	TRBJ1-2	TGTGCCAGCAGTCCCGGGGACTACGCACGTGGCTACACCTTC	CASSPGDYARGYTF
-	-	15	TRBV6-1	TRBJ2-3	TGTGCCAGCATTTTAGGCGGCAGGGTGGCAGATACGCAGTATTTT	CASILGGRVADTQYF
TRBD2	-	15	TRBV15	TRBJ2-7	TGTGCCACCAGCAGAGATTTTAGCGGGCCCTACGAGCAGTACTTC	CATSRDFSGPYEQYF
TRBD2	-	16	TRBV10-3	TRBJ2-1	TGTGCCATCAGTGGCGGAGGGACTAGCGGGACGAATGAGCAGTTCTTC	CAISGGGTSGTNEQFF
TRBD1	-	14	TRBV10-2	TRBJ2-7	TGCGCCAGCCGGACAGGGGGAAGCTCCTACGAGCAGTACTTC	CASRTGGSSYEQYF
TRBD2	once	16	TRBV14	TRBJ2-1	TGTGCCAGCAGCCCGACAACTAGCGGGAGATGGAATGAGCAGTTCTTC	CASSPTTSGRWNEQFF
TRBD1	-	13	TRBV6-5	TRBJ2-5	TGTGCCAGCAGTTGGGACAGCCAAGAGACCCAGTACTTC	CASSWDSQETQYF
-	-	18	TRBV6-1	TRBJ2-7	TGTGCCAGCAGTGAAGAGGGGCGTCGGAACGGAAAGATCTACGAGCAGTACTTC	CASSEEGRRNGKIYEQYF
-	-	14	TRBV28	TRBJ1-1	TGTGCCAGCAGTTCGGGACTCCAGAACACTGAAGCTTTCTTT	CASSSGLQNTEAFF
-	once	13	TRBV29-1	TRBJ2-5	TGCAGCGTTGAGCGGGGTAAATCGCAGACCCAGTACTTC	CSVERGKSQTQYF
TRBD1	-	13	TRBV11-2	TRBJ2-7	TGTGCCAGCAGCTTCGGGACAGACTACGAGCAGTACTTC	CASSFGTDYEQYF
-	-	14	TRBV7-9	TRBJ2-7	TGTGCCAGCAGCTTAGCGGGAGGCCCCTACGAGCAGTACTTC	CASSLAGGPYEQYF
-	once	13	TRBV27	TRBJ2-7	TGTGCCAGCAGTTCGGCGGGTGTACTCGAGCAGTACTTC	CASSSAGVLEQYF
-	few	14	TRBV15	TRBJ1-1	TGTGCCACCAGATGGGGCGCCACGAACACTGAAGCTTTCTTT	CATRWGATNTEAFF
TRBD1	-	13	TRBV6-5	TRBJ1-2	TGTGCCAGCAGCCTTGGGACAGGGGAAGGCTACACCTTC	CASSLGTGEGYTF
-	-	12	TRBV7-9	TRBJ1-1	TGTGCCAGCAGCTTACAGGGGTCTGAAGCTTTCTTT	CASSLQGSEAFF
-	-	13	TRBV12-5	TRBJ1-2	TGTGCTAGTGGTTTGGCAGGGGCAGGTGGCTACACCTTC	CASGLAGAGGYTF
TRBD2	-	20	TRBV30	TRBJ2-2	TGTGCCTGGAGTGTAGTAGGGGACTACCGGGACCCTCAAAACACCGGGGAGCTGTTTTTT	CAWSVVGDYRDPQNTGELFF
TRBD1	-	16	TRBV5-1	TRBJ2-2	TGCGCCAGCAGCTTGACAGTACAGGGGGCAGGTGGGGAGCTGTTTTTT	CASSLTVQGAGGELFF
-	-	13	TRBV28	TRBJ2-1	TGTGCCAGCAGTTTTGTCTTCTACAATGAGCAGTTCTTC	CASSFVFYNEQFF
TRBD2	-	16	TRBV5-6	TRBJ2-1	TGTGCCAGCAGCTCGGGACTAGCGGGAGCTTACAATGAGCAGTTCTTC	CASSSGLAGAYNEQFF
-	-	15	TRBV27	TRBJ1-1	TGTGCCAGCAGTTTGGGGGGAGACGGGAACACTGAAGCTTTCTTT	CASSLGGDGNTEAFF
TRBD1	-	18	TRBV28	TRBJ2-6	TGTGCCCCTGACACCTACCGGGACAGCAGCTCTGGGGCCAACGTCCTGACTTTC	CAPDTYRDSSSGANVLTF
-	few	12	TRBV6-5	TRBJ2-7	TGTGCCAGCAGTTCCGACAGGTACGAGCAGTACTTC	CASSSDRYEQYF
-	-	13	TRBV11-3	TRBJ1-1	TGTGCCAGCAGCTTAGGTCCCGCGACTGAAGCTTTCTTT	CASSLGPATEAFF
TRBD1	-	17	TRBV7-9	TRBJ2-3	TGTGCCAGCAGCTTAGCGGCAGGGGGAACCAACACAGATACGCAGTATTTT	CASSLAAGGTNTDTQYF
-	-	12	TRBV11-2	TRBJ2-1	TGTGCCAGCAGCTTATCCACAGACGAGCAGTTCTTC	CASSLSTDEQFF
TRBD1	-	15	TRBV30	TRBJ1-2	TGTGCCTCCAGGGGGCCGGGGGCCTACTCCTATGGCTACACCTTC	CASRGPGAYSYGYTF
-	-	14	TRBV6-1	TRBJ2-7	TGTGCCAGCATACCCGGGACTCCGGCCTACGAGCAGTACTTC	CASIPGTPAYEQYF
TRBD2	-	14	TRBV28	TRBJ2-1	TGTGCCAGCAGTTTAGCGGGAGGGCCTGGCGAGCAGTTCTTC	CASSLAGGPGEQFF
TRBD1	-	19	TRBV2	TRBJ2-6	TGTGCCAGCAGTATAATCGGGGACAGGACCTTCTCTGGGGCCAACGTCCTGACTTTC	CASSIIGDRTFSGANVLTF
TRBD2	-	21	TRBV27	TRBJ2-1	TGTGCCAGCAGTTTATCGCCACTAGCGGGAGGGCCCGAGGCAGCCTACAATGAGCAGTTCTTC	CASSLSPLAGGPEAAYNEQFF
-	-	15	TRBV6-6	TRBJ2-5	TGTGCCAGCAGTTACTCGCCCGTTAGAGGAGAGACCCAGTACTTC	CASSYSPVRGETQYF